Detailed here is one T cell receptor beta chain. TCRdb re-called the RT-PCR reads with MiXCR, one entry per CDR3 protein. Among a few hundred thousand distinct CDR3 sequences listed, about 38% were seen once. The sample is drawn from a study of patients and donors after allogeneic stem cell transplantation. Material for sequencing was blood, either unsorted or a sorted T cell fraction (not recorded which). The TCR sequence derives from a human donor who was either an allogeneic HSCT recipient or a stem cell or donor lymphocyte infusion donor (not recorded which). It is not recorded whose cells these are; they may come from a transplant donor.

The CDR3 spells CASSSTGRRNYGYTF. For the CDR3, the DNA is TGTGCCAGCAGTTCGACAGGGAGGAGGAACTATGGCTACACCTTC. This chain uses TRBV2 with TRBJ1-2, with TRBD1 matching over 7 bases. Trimming removed 5 bases from V and 2 bases from J; junction bases left unmatched: 8. This CDR3 is built from 15 residues. Germline-derived CDR1 and CDR2 are SNHLY and FYNNEI.